This TCR beta chain originates from a study of T cell repertoires in cytomegalovirus infection. Study summary: Use of recently identified HLA-C-restricted and well-studied HLA-B-restricted CMV epitopes was part of the study. Matching HLA type, along with CMV infection, was indicated by public TCR beta signatures.

A single record per CDR3 protein comes from TCRdb applying MiXCR to the reads. The sample consists of about 830,000 distinct CDR3 sequences, over 25% of them appearing once. CDR1 is MNHEY and CDR2 is SVGAGI in the germline V gene. CDR3 length: 14 amino acids. The germline V and J ends were trimmed by 2 bases and 3 bases, with 10 bases remaining between them. On this clonotype itself: The antigen is not known.

Overall study results and limits: Carriage of CMV together with the relevant HLA was identifiable through cumulative public TCR beta family frequency. HLA-C-restricted TCR beta clonotypes specific for CMV led the ex vivo response.

This specimen consisted of cultured CD8+ T cells from PBMCs, obtained from culture after CMV antigen stimulation. This clonotype was obtained from a human donor in good health (CMV status not recorded). Some clones in this sample may be carry-over from other donors' samples. The genes are TRBV6-5 and TRBJ1-1; weak D call: TRBD1 (5 bases). This CDR3 is CASSYRTGYTEAFF. CDR3 nucleotides: TGTGCCAGCAGTTACCGTACAGGATACACTGAAGCTTTCTTT.